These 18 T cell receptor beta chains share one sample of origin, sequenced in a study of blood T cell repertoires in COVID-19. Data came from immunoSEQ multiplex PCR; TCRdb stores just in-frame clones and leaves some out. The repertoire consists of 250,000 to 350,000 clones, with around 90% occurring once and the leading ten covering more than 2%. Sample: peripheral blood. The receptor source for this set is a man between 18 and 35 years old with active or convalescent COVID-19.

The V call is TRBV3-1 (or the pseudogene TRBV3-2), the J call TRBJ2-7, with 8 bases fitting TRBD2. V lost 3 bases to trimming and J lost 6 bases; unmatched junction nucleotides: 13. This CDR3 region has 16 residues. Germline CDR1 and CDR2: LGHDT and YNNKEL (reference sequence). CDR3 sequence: CASSHRRLATHPEQYF. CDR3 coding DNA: TGTGCCAGCAGCCATAGAAGACTAGCGACCCATCCCGAGCAGTACTTC.

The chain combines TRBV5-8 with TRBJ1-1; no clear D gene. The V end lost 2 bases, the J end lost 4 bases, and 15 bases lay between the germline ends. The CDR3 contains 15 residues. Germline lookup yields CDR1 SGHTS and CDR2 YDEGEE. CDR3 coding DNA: TGTGCCAGCAGCTTACGTCAGCGATTGGGCACTGAAGCTTTCTTT. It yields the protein CASSLRQRLGTEAFF.

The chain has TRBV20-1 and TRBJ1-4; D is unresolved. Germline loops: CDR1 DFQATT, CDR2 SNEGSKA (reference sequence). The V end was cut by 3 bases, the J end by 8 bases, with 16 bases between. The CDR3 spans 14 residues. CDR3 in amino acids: CSASVAGSWEKLFF. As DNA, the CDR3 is TGCAGTGCTAGTGTCGCAGGTTCGTGGGAAAAACTGTTTTTT.

CDR3 nucleotides: TGCACCAGCAGCCATCCCCGACTAGCGGGGGGGATGTCCTACGAGCAGTACTTC. Protein sequence: CTSSHPRLAGGMSYEQYF. The chain uses TRBV1 and TRBJ2-7; the table's D call of TRBD2 was not tested on the DNA. TRBV1 is a pseudogene locus. The CDR3 loop spans 18 amino acids.

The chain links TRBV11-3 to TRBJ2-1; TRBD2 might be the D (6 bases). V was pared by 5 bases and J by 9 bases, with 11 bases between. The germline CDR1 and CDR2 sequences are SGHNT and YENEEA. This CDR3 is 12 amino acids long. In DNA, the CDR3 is TGTGCCAGCAGCCCATACGGGGGTGAGCAGTTCTTC. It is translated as CASSPYGGEQFF.

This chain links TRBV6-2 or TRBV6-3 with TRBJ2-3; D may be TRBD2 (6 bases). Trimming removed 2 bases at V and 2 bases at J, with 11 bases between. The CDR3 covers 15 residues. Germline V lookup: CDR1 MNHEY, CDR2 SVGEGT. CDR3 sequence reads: CASSYVGGATDTQYF. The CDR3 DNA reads TGTGCCAGCAGTTACGTTGGCGGGGCCACAGATACGCAGTATTTT.

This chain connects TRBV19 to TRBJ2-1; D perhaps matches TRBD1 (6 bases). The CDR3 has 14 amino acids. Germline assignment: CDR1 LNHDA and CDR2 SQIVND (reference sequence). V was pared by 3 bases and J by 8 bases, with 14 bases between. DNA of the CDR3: TGTGCCAGTAGTATCCAGGGGCCGGGCGATGAGCAGTTCTTC. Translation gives CASSIQGPGDEQFF.

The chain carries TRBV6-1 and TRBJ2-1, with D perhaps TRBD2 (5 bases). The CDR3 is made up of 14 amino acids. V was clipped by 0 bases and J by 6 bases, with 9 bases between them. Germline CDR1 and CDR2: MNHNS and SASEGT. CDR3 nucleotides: TGTGCCAGCAGTGAAGCGCGACTAACCAATGAGCAGTTCTTC. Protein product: CASSEARLTNEQFF.

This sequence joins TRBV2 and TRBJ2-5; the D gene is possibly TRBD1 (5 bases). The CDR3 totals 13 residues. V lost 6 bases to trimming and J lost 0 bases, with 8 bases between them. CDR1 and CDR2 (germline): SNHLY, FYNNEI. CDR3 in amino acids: CASSQDNQETQYF. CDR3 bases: TGTGCCAGCAGCCAGGACAACCAAGAGACCCAGTACTTC.

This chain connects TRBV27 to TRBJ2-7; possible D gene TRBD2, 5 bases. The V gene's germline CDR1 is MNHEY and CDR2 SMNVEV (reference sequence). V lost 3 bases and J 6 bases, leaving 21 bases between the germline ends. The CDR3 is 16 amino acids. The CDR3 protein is CASSFNVLTLGSEQYF. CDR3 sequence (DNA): TGTGCCAGCAGTTTTAATGTGTTGACCCTTGGGAGCGAGCAGTACTTC.

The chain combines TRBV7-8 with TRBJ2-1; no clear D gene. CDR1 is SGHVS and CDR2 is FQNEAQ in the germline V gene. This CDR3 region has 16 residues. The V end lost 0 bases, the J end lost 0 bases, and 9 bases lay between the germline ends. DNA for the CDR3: TGTGCCAGCAGCTTAGCTACAGTTAGCTCCTACAATGAGCAGTTCTTC. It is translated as CASSLATVSSYNEQFF.

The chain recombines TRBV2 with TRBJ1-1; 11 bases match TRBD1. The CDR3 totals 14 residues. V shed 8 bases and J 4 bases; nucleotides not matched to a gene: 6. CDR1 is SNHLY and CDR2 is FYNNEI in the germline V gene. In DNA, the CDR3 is TGTGCCAGCCAGCCCGGGACAGGGGGCACTGAAGCTTTCTTT. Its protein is CASQPGTGGTEAFF.

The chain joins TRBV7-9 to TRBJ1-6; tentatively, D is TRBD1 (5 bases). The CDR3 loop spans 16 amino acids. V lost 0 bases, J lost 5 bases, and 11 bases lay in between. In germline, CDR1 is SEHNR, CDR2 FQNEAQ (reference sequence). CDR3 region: CASSLAGQGDNSPLHF. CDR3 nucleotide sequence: TGTGCCAGCAGCTTAGCAGGCCAGGGCGATAATTCACCCCTCCACTTT.

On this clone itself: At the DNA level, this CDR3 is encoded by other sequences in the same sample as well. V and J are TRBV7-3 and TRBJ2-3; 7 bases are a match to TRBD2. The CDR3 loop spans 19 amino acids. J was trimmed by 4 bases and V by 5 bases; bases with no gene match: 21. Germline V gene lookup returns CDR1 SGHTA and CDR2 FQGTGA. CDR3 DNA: TGTGCCAGCAGCGAGGGACTGGCGGGAGATCTTGGGCACGCAGATACGCAGTATTTT. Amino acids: CASSEGLAGDLGHADTQYF. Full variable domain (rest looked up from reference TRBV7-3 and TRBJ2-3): GAGVSQTPSNKVTEKGKYVELRCDPISGHTALYWYRQSLGQGPEFLIYFQGTGAADDSGLPNDRFFAVRPEGSVSTLKIQRTERGDSAVYLCASSEGLAGDLGHADTQYFGPGTRLTVL.

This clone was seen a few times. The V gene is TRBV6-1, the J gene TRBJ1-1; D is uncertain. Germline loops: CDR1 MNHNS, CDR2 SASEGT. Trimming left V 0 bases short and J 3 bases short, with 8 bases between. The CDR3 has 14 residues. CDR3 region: CASSEAVDYTEAFF. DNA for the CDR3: TGTGCCAGCAGTGAAGCGGTTGACTACACTGAAGCTTTCTTT.

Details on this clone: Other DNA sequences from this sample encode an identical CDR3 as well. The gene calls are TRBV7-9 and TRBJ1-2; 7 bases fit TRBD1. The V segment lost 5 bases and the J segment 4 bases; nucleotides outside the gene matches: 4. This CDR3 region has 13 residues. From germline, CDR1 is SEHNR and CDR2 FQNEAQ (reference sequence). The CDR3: CASSQDRIYGYTF. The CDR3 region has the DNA TGTGCCAGCAGCCAGGACAGGATCTATGGCTACACCTTC.

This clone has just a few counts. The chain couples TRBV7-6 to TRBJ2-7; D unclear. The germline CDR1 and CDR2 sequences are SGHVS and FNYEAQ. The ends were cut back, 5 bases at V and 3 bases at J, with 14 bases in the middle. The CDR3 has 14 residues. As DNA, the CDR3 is TGTGCCAGCAGCGCAACCTATAACAGCTACGAGCAGTACTTC. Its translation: CASSATYNSYEQYF.

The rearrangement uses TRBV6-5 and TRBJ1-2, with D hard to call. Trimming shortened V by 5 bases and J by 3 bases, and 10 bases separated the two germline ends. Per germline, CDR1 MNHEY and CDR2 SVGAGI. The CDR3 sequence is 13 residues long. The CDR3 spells CASSPTLYYGYTF. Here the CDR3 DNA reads TGTGCCAGCAGTCCGACACTTTACTATGGCTACACCTTC.